One and the same sample provided the 26 T cell receptor beta chains below, sequenced in a study of blood T cell repertoires in COVID-19. Sequencing used immunoSEQ multiplex PCR; TCRdb keeps in-frame clones, though not all of them. The sample holds tens of thousands of clones, 86% seen once. The sequenced sample consisted of peripheral blood. The source of these receptors is a human donor with active COVID-19. The donor label of this sample is uncertain.

The chain recombines TRBV7-9 with TRBJ1-2; the match to TRBD1 covers 10 bases. The V gene end was trimmed by 5 bases and the J gene end by 7 bases; junction bases not matched to a gene: 10. The CDR3 totals 15 residues. Germline CDR1 reads SEHNR; CDR2 reads FQNEAQ (reference sequence). The CDR3 sequence: CASSPRDRGSGGYTF. CDR3 nucleotides: TGTGCCAGCAGCCCCCGGGACAGGGGATCCGGTGGCTACACCTTC.

This sequence joins TRBV27 and TRBJ1-3; 7 bases fit TRBD1. The CDR3 loop spans 20 amino acids. Germline CDR1 reads MNHEY; CDR2 reads SMNVEV (reference sequence). The V segment lost 5 bases and the J segment 2 bases; nucleotides outside the gene matches: 21. Here the CDR3 DNA reads TGTGCCAGCAGTCCAACCCTTATCACCCTTCAGGGGGATGCTGGAAACACCATATATTTT. As protein: CASSPTLITLQGDAGNTIYF.

The chain is built from TRBV24-1 and TRBJ2-1; TRBD2 is a possible D gene (6 bases). Trimming pared 6 bases from V and 1 base from J, leaving 12 bases between. Germline-derived CDR1 and CDR2 are KGHDR and SFDVKD. CDR3 length: 15 residues. The CDR3 is CATSPGVGSYNEQFF. The CDR3 DNA is TGTGCCACCAGTCCGGGGGTGGGGTCCTACAATGAGCAGTTCTTC.

CDR3 protein: CASSFSNRNNQPQHF. The CDR3 DNA is TGTGCCAGCAGTTTCTCAAACAGAAACAATCAGCCCCAGCATTTT. The gene calls are TRBV28 and TRBJ1-5, with no clear D. The CDR3 contains 15 residues. Germline V gives CDR1 MDHEN, CDR2 SYDVKM. The V end was cut by 3 bases, the J end by 3 bases, with 12 bases between. Drawing the rest from reference TRBV28 and TRBJ1-5, the complete variable domain is DVKVTQSSRYLVKRTGEKVFLECVQDMDHENMFWYRQDPGLGLRLIYFSYDVKMKEKGDIPEGYSVSREKKERFSLILESASTNQTSMYLCASSFSNRNNQPQHFGDGTRLSIL.

The V call is TRBV6-5, the J call TRBJ2-1; tentatively, D is TRBD2 (6 bases). The CDR3 is 14 residues long. The V gene's germline CDR1 is MNHEY and CDR2 SVGAGI. The V end lost 0 bases, the J end lost 14 bases, and 17 bases lay between the germline ends. CDR3 in amino acids: CASSYSGAARREFF. As DNA, the CDR3 is TGTGCCAGCAGTTACTCAGGAGCGGCCAGGAGGGAGTTCTTC.

The chain employs TRBV14 and TRBJ1-4, with unresolved D. Germline values: CDR1 SGHDN, CDR2 FVKESK. V dropped 4 bases and J dropped 4 bases, with 13 bases sitting between them. The CDR3 contains 15 residues. The chain's CDR3 is CASSLVTGNNEKLFF. Here the CDR3 DNA reads TGTGCCAGCAGCCTGGTCACGGGGAATAATGAAAAACTGTTTTTT.

In this sample, this clone turned up once. This chain links TRBV7-3 with TRBJ2-1; TRBD2 aligns across 8 bases. CDR1 is SGHTA and CDR2 is FQGTGA in the germline V gene. V lost 1 base and J lost 9; bases outside the gene matches: 8. This CDR3 comprises 15 residues. CDR3 protein: CASSLIRTSRAEQFF. As DNA, the CDR3 is TGTGCCAGCAGCTTAATCCGGACTAGCAGGGCTGAGCAGTTCTTC.

The rearrangement joins TRBV27 to TRBJ2-2; 7 bases align to TRBD2. Germline V gene data show CDR1 as MNHEY and CDR2 as SMNVEV (reference sequence). The CDR3 loop spans 15 amino acids. Unmatched junction bases numbered 2, after V lost 1 base and J lost 3 bases. The CDR3 protein is CASSLWEGHTGELFF. DNA of the CDR3: TGTGCCAGCAGTTTATGGGAGGGTCACACCGGGGAGCTGTTTTTT.

The J gene is TRBJ2-7, the V gene TRBV4-1; 8 nucleotides align to TRBD2. The ends lost 1 base at V and 3 bases at J; junction bases unmatched: 5. CDR1 and CDR2 from the germline V gene are MGHRA and YSYEKL. This CDR3 spans 15 amino acids. The DNA of the CDR3 is TGCGCCAGCAGCCAAGGACGGGGGGGAAGCTACGAGCAGTACTTC. Its protein is CASSQGRGGSYEQYF.

The genes are TRBV11-3 and TRBJ2-1; perhaps TRBD1 as D (5 bases). Trimming left V 0 bases short and J 6 bases short, with 12 bases between. Germline CDR1 is SGHNT and CDR2 is YENEEA. This CDR3 contains 15 residues. The CDR3 DNA reads TGTGCCAGCAGCTTAGATCGATCTAGGGGCAATGAGCAGTTCTTC. Residues: CASSLDRSRGNEQFF.

This chain connects TRBV5-1 to TRBJ2-1; the D gene is possibly TRBD2 (6 bases). The CDR3 loop spans 15 amino acids. Germline values: CDR1 SGHRS, CDR2 YFSETQ. Trimming took 0 bases from V and 0 from J, leaving 7 bases between them. CDR3 DNA: TGCGCCAGCAGCTTGGACGGGAGCTCCTACAATGAGCAGTTCTTC. It encodes CASSLDGSSYNEQFF.

The chain couples TRBV5-1 to TRBJ2-3, with D tentatively TRBD1 (5 bases). CDR1 is SGHRS and CDR2 is YFSETQ in the germline V gene. With 4 bases removed from V and 5 bases from J, the gap between germline ends came to 17 bases. This CDR3 is 15 amino acids long. The CDR3, as DNA: TGCGCCAGCAGCACGACAGTGATCCCCCTAGATACGCAGTATTTT. Protein sequence: CASSTTVIPLDTQYF.

The chain recombines TRBV6-2 or TRBV6-3 with TRBJ2-7; TRBD2 matches 13 bases. The CDR3 is 17 amino acids. Germline CDR1 and CDR2: MNHEY and SVGEGT. Trimming took 0 bases from V and 1 from J; bases not matched to a gene: 3. This chain's CDR3 is CASSYSTSGRSSYEQYF. The CDR3 DNA reads as TGTGCCAGCAGTTACTCGACTAGCGGGAGGTCGTCCTACGAGCAGTACTTC.

The chain has TRBV12-3 or TRBV12-4 and TRBJ2-7; 10 bases line up with TRBD2. This CDR3 spans 13 amino acids. V lost 8 bases, J lost 2 bases, and 3 bases stayed unmatched. CDR3 sequence reads: CASSTSGPYEQYF. CDR3 DNA: TGTGCCAGCTCGACTAGCGGGCCCTACGAGCAGTACTTC.

The chain couples TRBV5-1 to TRBJ2-2; 10 bases fit TRBD1. Trimming cost V 3 bases and J 5 bases; bases outside gene matches: 4. The CDR3 loop spans 15 amino acids. Germline CDR1 SGHRS, CDR2 YFSETQ. Here the CDR3 reads CASSSGQGETGELFF. The DNA of the CDR3 is TGCGCCAGCAGCTCAGGACAGGGGGAGACCGGGGAGCTGTTTTTT.

The chain couples TRBV3-1 (or the pseudogene TRBV3-2) to TRBJ1-4; D unclear. V was trimmed by 11 bases and J by 8 bases, leaving 21 bases between them. The CDR3 loop spans 14 amino acids. Germline-derived CDR1 and CDR2 are LGHDT and YNNKEL (reference sequence). CDR3 in amino acids: CAQARSMGEEKLFF. CDR3 nucleotides: TGTGCCCAAGCCCGCAGTATGGGAGAGGAAAAACTGTTTTTT.

This chain links TRBV7-2 with TRBJ2-2; 8 bases agree with TRBD1. V trimming: 6 bases; J trimming: 6 bases; junction bases outside the gene matches: 3. The length of the CDR3 is 13 residues. In germline, CDR1 is SGHTA, CDR2 FQGNSA. CDR3 coding DNA: TGTGCCAGCAGGGACAGGGCCGCCGGGGAGCTGTTTTTT. This encodes CASRDRAAGELFF.

V gene TRBV6-5 combines with J gene TRBJ1-2, with D perhaps matching TRBD1 (5 bases). Germline-derived CDR1 and CDR2 are MNHEY and SVGAGI. The CDR3 covers 15 residues. Trimming removed 2 bases from V and 6 bases from J, with 16 bases in between. The CDR3 DNA sequence: TGTGCCAGCAGTTACACCGGCTCTCAGGGCCATGGCTACACCTTC. Translated, it gives CASSYTGSQGHGYTF.

The rearrangement joins TRBV3-1 (or the pseudogene TRBV3-2) to TRBJ2-7, with D possibly matching TRBD1 (6 bases). Germline V gene sequence: CDR1 LGHDT, CDR2 YNNKEL (reference sequence). The CDR3 spans 16 residues. Trimming left V 0 bases short and J 5 bases short, with 17 bases between. CDR3 residues: CASSQDQQQGSHEQYF. The CDR3 region has the DNA TGTGCCAGCAGCCAAGATCAGCAGCAGGGGTCCCACGAGCAGTACTTC.

The rearrangement uses TRBV18 and TRBJ2-2, with D uncertain. The CDR3 loop spans 14 amino acids. With 2 bases removed from V and 1 base from J, the gap between germline ends came to 5 bases. Germline assignment: CDR1 KGHSH and CDR2 LQKENI. CDR3 sequence reads: CASSPKQNTGELFF. The CDR3 nucleotides read TGTGCCAGCTCACCAAAACAGAACACCGGGGAGCTGTTTTTT.

The chain joins TRBV18 to TRBJ2-1; 9 bases align to TRBD1. The germline gives CDR1 KGHSH, CDR2 LQKENI. With 4 bases clipped from V and 6 bases from J, the junction kept 10 bases outside the gene matches. This CDR3 region has 16 residues. CDR3 nucleotide sequence: TGTGCCAGCTCACTAAGACGGGACAGGGCTACCAATGAGCAGTTCTTC. It is translated as CASSLRRDRATNEQFF.

J is TRBJ2-7 and V is TRBV9, with TRBD2 identical over 10 bases. With V trimmed by 4 bases and J by 4 bases, 11 bases remained unmatched. The CDR3 covers 16 residues. Germline lookup yields CDR1 SGDLS and CDR2 YYNGEE. The CDR3 loop is CASSPWGASGRYEQYF. CDR3 nucleotides: TGTGCCAGCAGCCCGTGGGGGGCTAGCGGGAGATACGAGCAGTACTTC. Complete variable domain (other parts from reference TRBV9 and TRBJ2-7): DSGVTQTPKHLITATGQRVTLRCSPRSGDLSVYWYQQSLDQGLQFLIQYYNGEERAKGNILERFSAQQFPDLHSELNLSSLELGDSALYFCASSPWGASGRYEQYFGPGTRLTVT.

The chain has TRBV19 and TRBJ1-6; no reliable D call. The germline V gene has CDR1 LNHDA and CDR2 SQIVND (reference sequence). Trimming stripped 0 bases from V and 0 bases from J, with 12 bases between. CDR3 size: 18 residues. CDR3: CASSIEGDPSSYNSPLHF. The DNA of the CDR3 is TGTGCCAGTAGTATAGAGGGCGACCCGAGCTCCTATAATTCACCCCTCCACTTT.

The V call is TRBV27, the J call TRBJ2-5; D possibly corresponds to TRBD1 (5 bases). Germline assignment: CDR1 MNHEY and CDR2 SMNVEV (reference sequence). The CDR3 is 13 amino acids. V dropped 3 bases and J dropped 5 bases, with 10 bases sitting between them. The CDR3 region is CASSLSGAETQYF. The CDR3 DNA follows: TGTGCCAGCAGTTTGAGTGGGGCGGAGACCCAGTACTTC.

The chain carries TRBV28 and TRBJ2-2; 11 bases are shared with TRBD2. Trimming at V came to 6 bases and at J to 7 bases, leaving 4 bases not matched to a gene. Germline V gene data show CDR1 as MDHEN and CDR2 as SYDVKM. CDR3 length: 14 residues. CDR3 region: CASSPGLAGGELFF. The CDR3 DNA sequence: TGTGCCAGCAGCCCCGGACTAGCGGGCGGGGAGCTGTTTTTT.

The genes are TRBV27 and TRBJ2-7, with a tentative D call TRBD2 (5 bases). CDR3 length equals 13 residues. Per the germline V gene, CDR1 is MNHEY and CDR2 is SMNVEV (reference sequence). The germline V and J ends were trimmed by 4 bases and 10 bases, with 17 bases remaining between them. The CDR3 nucleotides are TGTGCCAGCAGTTCCCTCGACCCGAGGGAACAGTACTTC. Amino acids: CASSSLDPREQYF.